Following are 7 T cell receptor beta chains from one sample sequenced in a study of T cells in Graves' hyperthyroidism and ophthalmopathy. The TCR beta CDR3 regions underwent amplification using RNA transcripts as the source. The TCR CDR3 was amplified in a first-round RT-PCR using the HTBI primer set. TCRdb re-derived calls from the multiplex PCR reads in MiXCR, one entry per CDR3 protein. The sample has hundreds of thousands of distinct CDR3 sequences, 45% seen once. The sequencing sample was made of peripheral blood or thyroid tissue (not recorded which). Receptor source: an adult man with Graves' disease, either hyperthyroidism or ophthalmopathy (not recorded which).

CDR3 in DNA: TGTGCCAGCAGCTTAGGCCGCAGGGGCGAGCAGTACTTC. Translating gives CASSLGRRGEQYF. The gene calls are TRBV7-2 and TRBJ2-7, with a possible D match to TRBD1 (6 bases). Germline CDR1 SGHTA, CDR2 FQGNSA. V gave up 1 base and J gave up 6 bases, with 10 bases separating them. This CDR3 contains 13 residues.

The V and J genes are TRBV14 and TRBJ2-6; 10 bases are a match to TRBD2. J was trimmed by 0 bases and V by 4 bases; bases with no gene match: 18. Germline CDR1 reads SGHDN; CDR2 reads FVKESK. The CDR3 is 22 amino acids. The CDR3 bases are TGTGCCAGCAGCCTCCAGATGTGGCCTAGCGGGAGACCTAGCTCTGGGGCCAACGTCCTGACTTTC. This gives the protein CASSLQMWPSGRPSSGANVLTF.

The chain is built from TRBV24-1 and TRBJ2-7; tentatively, D is TRBD1 (6 bases). Trimming removed 3 bases from V and 3 bases from J, with 14 bases in between. The CDR3 is 15 residues long. The germline V gene encodes CDR1 KGHDR and CDR2 SFDVKD. CDR3 residues: CATSDRQETLYEQYF. The CDR3 region has the DNA TGTGCCACCAGTGATCGACAGGAGACTCTCTACGAGCAGTACTTC.

The chain has TRBV6-5 and TRBJ2-7, with D unclear. V lost 4 bases to trimming and J lost 3 bases, with 10 bases between them. Germline values: CDR1 MNHEY, CDR2 SVGAGI. The CDR3 has 13 residues. The CDR3 nucleotides read TGTGCCAGCAGTTCTACACCAATCTACGAGCAGTACTTC. Protein sequence: CASSSTPIYEQYF.

In its sample, this clonotype was seen a few times. The V gene is TRBV7-2, the J gene TRBJ1-2; perhaps TRBD1 as D (6 bases). The CDR3 is made up of 15 amino acids. The V gene lost 5 bases and the J gene lost 6 bases, with 19 bases spanning the gap. The germline V gene has CDR1 SGHTA and CDR2 FQGNSA. The CDR3, as DNA: TGTGCCAGCAGCCAAGATTGGTCAGGGGTCCATGGCTACACCTTC. Translated: CASSQDWSGVHGYTF. The full variable domain, with the rest looked up from reference TRBV7-2 and TRBJ1-2, is GAGVSQSPSNKVTEKGKDVELRCDPISGHTALYWYRQSLGQGLEFLIYFQGNSAPDKSGLPSDRFSAERTGGSVSTLTIQRTQQEDSAVYLCASSQDWSGVHGYTFGSGTRLTVV.

V is TRBV2 and J is TRBJ1-2; 8 bases agree with TRBD1. Germline lookup yields CDR1 SNHLY and CDR2 FYNNEI. CDR3 length equals 14 residues. V was clipped by 7 bases and J by 4 bases; unmatched bases: 8. CDR3 DNA: TGTGCCAGCAATCAGGGGGCGCTTGGCTATGGCTACACCTTC. Its translation: CASNQGALGYGYTF.

This clonotype has just a few counts. J is TRBJ1-2 and V is TRBV6-6; the match to TRBD1 covers 8 bases. Germline V gene sequence: CDR1 MNHNY, CDR2 SVGAGI (reference sequence). CDR3 length: 14 amino acids. Germline trimming cut 2 bases from V and 4 bases from J; bases unmatched to any gene: 3. CDR3 in amino acids: CASSYVTGVYGYTF. DNA of the CDR3: TGTGCCAGCAGTTACGTGACAGGGGTCTATGGCTACACCTTC.